This T cell receptor (beta chain) originates from a study of blood T cell repertoires in COVID-19. Repertoires were generated with immunoSEQ multiplex PCR, while TCRdb's copy carries only in-frame clones and drops some. The data contain roughly 56,000 clones, around 90% of them singletons. V was pared by 6 bases and J by 8 bases, with 11 bases between. CDR3 size: 13 residues. This TCR was recovered from a human donor in a cohort sampled during active COVID-19. The sample comprised peripheral blood. The chain is built from TRBV12-3 or TRBV12-4 and TRBJ1-6; weak D call: TRBD1 (6 bases). As DNA, the CDR3 is TGTGCCAGCAGAGGTCAGGGGTATTCACCCCTCCACTTT. It specifies CASRGQGYSPLHF.